The clone carrying this T cell receptor beta chain was seen more than once but under ten times. Some clones are missing from TCRdb's copy, which holds only in-frame ones; the method was immunoSEQ multiplex PCR. The profile shows some 10,000 clones, over 70% of them singletons. The sample originates from a study of follicular helper T cells after annual influenza vaccination. This CDR3 is built from 14 residues. V shed 0 bases and J shed 11 bases, with 11 bases lying between them. Germline V gives CDR1 SGHTA, CDR2 FQGNSA. Time point given: 2015-2016 season, pre-vaccination. Sequencing used CXCR5+ CD38- circulating T follicular helper cells from blood, obtained on the day of influenza vaccination. As to subset: circulating Tfh, non-naive CD4+CXCR5+PD-1+ (ICOS+CD38+ or ICOS-CD38-). This sequence joins TRBV7-2 and TRBJ1-6; unclear D gene. This receptor was identified in an adult who received the influenza vaccine. This CDR3 is CASSLAEAVTPLHF. In DNA form, the CDR3 reads TGTGCCAGCAGCTTAGCGGAGGCGGTCACACCCCTCCACTTT.